This TCR beta chain originates from a study of T cells in Graves' hyperthyroidism and ophthalmopathy. Germline V gene sequence: CDR1 SGHVS, CDR2 FNYEAQ. This CDR3 spans 15 amino acids. V was clipped by 5 bases and J by 5 bases, with 18 bases between them. This clonotype was picked up many times. RNA transcripts gave rise to amplified TCR beta CDR3 regions. An initial round of RT-PCR targeting the TCR CDR3 relied on the HTBI primer set. TCRdb processed the multiplex PCR reads anew with MiXCR; each CDR3 protein has one entry. The repertoire holds about 640,000 distinct CDR3 sequences, with 45% as singletons.

The sequenced sample consisted of peripheral blood or thyroid tissue (not recorded which). The genes are TRBV7-6 and TRBJ2-5, with D possibly being TRBD1 (6 bases). The TCR was taken from an adult man with Graves' disease, either hyperthyroidism or ophthalmopathy (not recorded which). The CDR3 is CASSPNEGTTETQYF. As DNA, the CDR3 is TGTGCCAGCAGCCCGAATGAGGGGACAACGGAGACCCAGTACTTC.